Shown below are 19 T cell receptor beta chains from a single sample sequenced in a study of blood T cell repertoires in COVID-19. Method: immunoSEQ multiplex PCR; TCRdb's copy keeps in-frame clones and lacks some. The profile shows 200,000 to 250,000 clones, about four fifths of them singletons. Sequencing was done on a sample of PBMCs or T cells enriched from blood (not recorded which). The receptors come from a woman in her 40s who had been exposed to COVID-19.

CDR3 sequence: CASSQEWGQGSSRGYTF. The CDR3 DNA reads as TGTGCCAGCAGCCAAGAATGGGGGCAGGGCTCGTCTAGGGGCTACACCTTC. The J gene is TRBJ1-2, the V gene TRBV3-1 (or the pseudogene TRBV3-2); D perhaps matches TRBD1 (6 bases). Trimming removed 0 bases from V and 8 bases from J, with 22 bases in between. Germline values: CDR1 LGHDT, CDR2 YNNKEL (reference sequence). The CDR3 contains 17 residues.

The gene calls are TRBV7-6 and TRBJ1-3; D is undetermined. CDR1 and CDR2 (germline): SGHVS, FNYEAQ. V was clipped by 3 bases and J by 5 bases, with 8 bases between them. This CDR3 has 13 amino acids. Here the CDR3 DNA reads TGTGCCAGCAGCTTTAACATTAGAAACACCATATATTTT. Translation gives CASSFNIRNTIYF.

This clone was seen only a few times. This chain uses TRBV7-7 with TRBJ2-2; 8 nucleotides agree with TRBD1. The CDR3 contains 15 residues. Germline values: CDR1 SSHAT, CDR2 FNYEAQ (reference sequence). The V gene end was trimmed by 5 bases and the J gene end by 5 bases; junction bases not matched to a gene: 7. The CDR3 nucleotides are TGTGCCAGCAGCCCGGGGCAGGGGGCTACCGGGGAGCTGTTTTTT. This translates into CASSPGQGATGELFF.

V is TRBV4-1 and J is TRBJ1-2; 9 positions match TRBD1. V lost 0 bases and J lost 5; bases outside the gene matches: 7. The CDR3 consists of 16 residues. Per the germline V gene, CDR1 is MGHRA and CDR2 is YSYEKL. The CDR3 coding sequence is TGCGCCAGCAGCCAAGATGGAACAGGGGGCAGGTATGGCTACACCTTC. Translating it yields CASSQDGTGGRYGYTF.

The chain links TRBV28 to TRBJ1-3; TRBD1 matches 8 bases. The germline CDR1 and CDR2 sequences are MDHEN and SYDVKM. V gave up 4 bases and J gave up 8 bases; unmatched junction bases: 19. This CDR3 spans 18 amino acids. CDR3 nucleotide sequence: TGTGCCAGCAGTTCCCCATTAGGTGGTGGCAGGGGGCGAGACACCATATATTTT. Translating it yields CASSSPLGGGRGRDTIYF.

The chain employs TRBV7-2 and TRBJ2-7; D not resolved. Trimming shortened V by 1 base and J by 5 bases, and 9 bases separated the two germline ends. Germline values: CDR1 SGHTA, CDR2 FQGNSA. CDR3 length: 13 residues. The CDR3 region is CASSLVPNDEQYF. CDR3 bases: TGTGCCAGCAGCTTAGTACCTAACGACGAGCAGTACTTC.

The J gene is TRBJ2-3, the V gene TRBV4-1; D is uncertain. This CDR3 comprises 15 residues. CDR1 is MGHRA and CDR2 is YSYEKL in the germline V gene. V gave up 3 bases and J gave up 2 bases, with 12 bases separating them. CDR3 protein: CASSHSGAVTDTQYF. The CDR3 DNA reads TGCGCCAGCAGCCATTCAGGTGCAGTCACAGATACGCAGTATTTT.

This clone was detected only once. The J gene is TRBJ2-3, the V gene TRBV28, with 9 positions matching TRBD2. The CDR3 runs to 15 residues. Losses at the gene ends were 5 bases for V and 5 bases for J; bases not matched to a gene: 8. Germline CDR1 is MDHEN and CDR2 is SYDVKM. In nucleotides, the CDR3 is TGTGCCAGCAGTCCGGCTAGCGGGGTGGGAGATACGCAGTATTTT. Protein product: CASSPASGVGDTQYF.

The V and J genes are TRBV6-2 or TRBV6-3 and TRBJ2-1, with 14 bases fitting TRBD2. CDR3 length equals 16 residues. Germline-derived CDR1 and CDR2 are MNHEY and SVGEGT. Trimming took 5 bases from V and 8 from J; bases not matched to a gene: 8. CDR3 amino acids: CASSPGLAGGWDEQFF. In nucleotides, the CDR3 is TGTGCCAGCAGTCCCGGACTAGCGGGGGGCTGGGATGAGCAGTTCTTC.

The CDR3 region has the DNA TGTGCCAGCAGCCTCTACAGGGGCGGGAACACTGAAGCTTTCTTT. It specifies CASSLYRGGNTEAFF. The J gene is TRBJ1-1, the V gene TRBV7-8; 7 bases line up with TRBD1. The CDR3 totals 15 residues. V trimming: 5 bases; J trimming: 1 base; junction bases outside the gene matches: 7. Germline CDR1 reads SGHVS; CDR2 reads FQNEAQ.

This clone was seen just once. The V and J genes are TRBV5-6 and TRBJ1-1, with a tentative D call TRBD1 (5 bases). CDR1 and CDR2 from the germline V gene are SGHDT and YYEEEE. The CDR3 totals 14 residues. V lost 4 bases, J lost 1 base, and 11 bases lay in between. The chain's CDR3 is CASSIRGTNTEAFF. DNA for the CDR3: TGTGCCAGCAGCATAAGGGGCACGAACACTGAAGCTTTCTTT.

J is TRBJ1-2 and V is TRBV24-1; 7 bases align to TRBD1. Germline V lookup: CDR1 KGHDR, CDR2 SFDVKD. The CDR3 contains 13 residues. V lost 1 base, J lost 8 bases, and 3 bases stayed unmatched. The CDR3 here is CATSDFPDRGYTF. The CDR3 DNA sequence: TGTGCCACCAGTGATTTTCCGGACAGGGGCTACACCTTC.

The V and J genes are TRBV7-9 and TRBJ1-2; D is perhaps TRBD1 (6 bases). The CDR3 consists of 14 residues. V was cut by 4 bases and J by 8 bases, with 17 bases left in between. The V gene's germline CDR1 is SEHNR and CDR2 FQNEAQ (reference sequence). The DNA of the CDR3 is TGTGCCAGCAGCTGGGACACTGGTTCTGAGGGCTACACCTTC. Its protein is CASSWDTGSEGYTF. Looking up the rest from reference TRBV7-9 and TRBJ1-2 gives the full variable domain: DTGVSQNPRHKITKRGQNVTFRCDPISEHNRLYWYRQTLGQGPEFLTYFQNEAQLEKSRLLSDRFSAERPKGSFSTLEIQRTEQGDSAMYLCASSWDTGSEGYTFGSGTRLTVV.

This clone was observed once. The chain employs TRBV27 and TRBJ2-5; the match to TRBD2 covers 12 bases. Looked up from germline, CDR1 is MNHEY and CDR2 is SMNVEV (reference sequence). This CDR3 is built from 17 residues. With 5 bases clipped from V and 5 bases from J, the junction kept 12 bases outside the gene matches. For the CDR3, the DNA is TGTGCCAGCAGTCGCACCGCTAGCGGGGGGGCGATGGAGACCCAGTACTTC. Amino acid sequence: CASSRTASGGAMETQYF.

This chain links TRBV15 with TRBJ2-5; possibly TRBD1 for D (6 bases). V was trimmed by 4 bases and J by 1 base, leaving 13 bases between them. Germline V lookup: CDR1 LNHNV, CDR2 YYDKDF (reference sequence). The CDR3 has 15 residues. CDR3 in amino acids: CATSTFRGTQETQYF. Here the CDR3 DNA reads TGTGCCACCAGCACCTTCAGGGGAACCCAAGAGACCCAGTACTTC.

V and J are TRBV6-6 and TRBJ2-7, with D unresolved. This CDR3 comprises 14 residues. V gave up 0 bases and J gave up 4 bases, with 10 bases separating them. Germline V CDR1 and CDR2: MNHNY, SVGAGI (reference sequence). This chain's CDR3 is CASSYSAAKYEQYF. The CDR3 DNA follows: TGTGCCAGCAGTTACTCTGCGGCCAAGTACGAGCAGTACTTC.

V usage is TRBV4-2 and J usage is TRBJ1-5; 11 bases fit TRBD1. There are 15 residues in the CDR3. The germline gives CDR1 LGHNA, CDR2 YNFKEQ. J lost 6 bases, V lost 4 bases, and 5 bases had no gene match. The CDR3: CASSRDRGDAQPQHF. The CDR3 DNA reads TGTGCCAGCAGCCGGGACAGGGGGGATGCTCAGCCCCAGCATTTT.

This clone appeared once. J is TRBJ2-3 and V is TRBV7-3; D not resolved. Germline CDR1 is SGHTA and CDR2 is FQGTGA. Trimming cost V 2 bases and J 0 bases, with 3 bases left between them. The CDR3 runs 13 residues. The CDR3 nucleotides read TGTGCCAGCAGCTTACAGAGCACAGATACGCAGTATTTT. Translation: CASSLQSTDTQYF.

V is TRBV4-2 and J is TRBJ2-3; TRBD2 matches 10 bases. With 0 bases clipped from V and 3 bases from J, the junction kept 3 bases outside the gene matches. Germline-derived CDR1 and CDR2 are LGHNA and YNFKEQ. The CDR3 is 16 amino acids. CDR3 nucleotides: TGTGCCAGCAGCCAAGACGGGACTAGCGAGACAGATACGCAGTATTTT. This codes for CASSQDGTSETDTQYF.